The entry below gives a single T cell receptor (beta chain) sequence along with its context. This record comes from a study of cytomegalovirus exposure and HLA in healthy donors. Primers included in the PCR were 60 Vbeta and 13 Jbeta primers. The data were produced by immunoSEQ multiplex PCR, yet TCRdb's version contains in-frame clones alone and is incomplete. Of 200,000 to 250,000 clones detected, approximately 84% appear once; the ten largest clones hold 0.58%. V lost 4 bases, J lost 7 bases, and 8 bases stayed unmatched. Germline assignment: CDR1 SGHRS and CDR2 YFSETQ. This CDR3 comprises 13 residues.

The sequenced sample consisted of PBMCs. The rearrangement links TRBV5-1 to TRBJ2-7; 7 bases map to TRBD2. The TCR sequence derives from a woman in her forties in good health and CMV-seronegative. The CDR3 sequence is CASSPGTTGEQYF. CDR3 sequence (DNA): TGCGCCAGCAGCCCCGGGACTACCGGGGAGCAGTACTTC.